This T cell receptor (beta chain) derives from a study of CD8+ T cells in alopecia areata. CDR1 and CDR2 (germline): LNHDA, SQIVND (reference sequence). The CDR3 spans 15 residues. J was trimmed by 4 bases and V by 7 bases; bases with no gene match: 9. The sequencing template was cDNA reverse transcribed from extracted RNA. Generated by immunoSEQ multiplex PCR, the TCRdb table keeps only in-frame clones and is missing some. Here the sample spans approximately 210,000 clones, approximately 65% being singletons. As for treatment: oral pan-JAK inhibitor, 5-10 mg twice daily. This receptor was obtained from a human donor with alopecia areata. This specimen consisted of CD4+ T cells sorted from blood, obtained at week 44, from a patient treated with tofacitinib. The chain links TRBV19 to TRBJ1-5; 8 nucleotides agree with TRBD1. The CDR3 sequence: CASNVDRGGNQPQHF. The CDR3, as DNA: TGTGCCAGTAATGTCGACAGGGGAGGAAATCAGCCCCAGCATTTT. The complete variable domain, with remaining parts taken from reference TRBV19 and TRBJ1-5, reads DGGITQSPKYLFRKEGQNVTLSCEQNLNHDAMYWYRQDPGQGLRLIYYSQIVNDFQKGDIAEGYSVSREKKESFPLTVTSAQKNPTAFYLCASNVDRGGNQPQHFGDGTRLSIL.